The source of this T cell receptor beta chain is a study of T cells in Graves' hyperthyroidism and ophthalmopathy. About the study: Peripheral blood was taken when the disease was first diagnosed, before any treatment began.

Regarding the study as a whole: Ophthalmopathy got predicted by the model a median roughly six months before its onset.

A few counts support this clonotype. Its antigen remains unknown. Amplification of TCR beta CDR3 regions was performed using RNA transcripts as template. Initially, a first-round RT-PCR of the TCR CDR3 employed the HTBI primer set. MiXCR, run by TCRdb on the multiplex PCR reads, gives a single entry per CDR3 protein. Here the sample spans around 280,000 distinct CDR3 sequences, around 13% being singletons. Subjects aged 18 to 65 presented with newly diagnosed hyperthyroidism of less than 2 months' duration. Together with thyroid ultrasound, orbital computed tomography, serum thyroxine and TRAb, clinical symptoms were used for diagnoses. V was trimmed by 1 base and J by 0 bases, leaving 8 bases between them. Germline CDR1 is MNHEY and CDR2 is SMNVEV (reference sequence). The CDR3 spans 15 residues.

The clonotype was recovered from a woman aged 40 to 50 with Graves' hyperthyroidism. The chain couples TRBV27 to TRBJ2-3; weak D call: TRBD2 (6 bases). The sample comprised blood. CDR3 DNA sequence: TGTGCCAGCAGTTTATTGGGGACTAGCACAGATACGCAGTATTTT. This sequence encodes CASSLLGTSTDTQYF.